This T cell receptor beta chain was sequenced for a study of technical replicates of blood from a few donors. Assay used: immunoSEQ multiplex PCR; TCRdb lists only in-frame clones, some missing. The sample holds around 79,000 clones, 80% to 95% seen once. Trimming pared 4 bases from V and 6 bases from J, leaving 10 bases between. Germline lookup yields CDR1 PRHDT and CDR2 FYEKMQ (reference sequence). CDR3 length: 13 amino acids. The rearrangement uses TRBV13 and TRBJ2-1, with TRBD1 as a possible D gene (5 bases). Specimen: T cells isolated from PBMCs. The TCR sequence derives from a human donor in good health. Some clones in this sample may be carry-over from other donors' samples. CDR3 DNA sequence: TGTGCCAGCAGCTGGGGCATTCTCAATGAGCAGTTCTTC. It is translated as CASSWGILNEQFF.